The entry below gives a single TCR beta chain sequence along with its context. Its antigen remains undetermined. No base qualities exist here, and no much larger clone lies one base off it. The record originates from a study of shared clonotypes between healthy human individuals (TCRdb year 2020). In terms of the full investigation: The cohort comprised two women and a few men aged 18 to 49 years. For each donor, three plates each were used for CD4 naive and CD4 memory, two plates were used for CD8 naive, and one plate was used for CD8 memory. To increase sequencing depth and limit assay-specific biases, different laboratories used diverse techniques to prepare libraries and sequence TCR repertoires. The study deeply sequenced blood TCR repertoires of about 5 healthy adults to estimate repertoire size and the extent of clonotype sharing between individuals. Leukapheresis yielded between about 0.85 and 9 billion PBMCs per donor. Broad study findings and their caveats: Clonotypes shared by all four sorted-subset donors showed higher generation probabilities than non-shared clonotypes. Sampling was restricted to blood, and TCR repertoires in tissue are likely to differ from TCR repertoires in blood. Because the study included a small number of donors, the genetic and exposure-history diversity represented was limited. Sharing across a few donors was observed for around 5% of naive CD4, 3.5% of naive CD8, 2% to 2.5% of memory CD4, and around 0.44% of memory CD8 clonotypes. Even with the large sequencing depth, rarefaction of the sorted-subset datasets indicated that sequencing was incomplete. Pairwise subsampling indicated that sequencing depth was expected to affect the degree of clonotype sharing among donors. Larger estimated clonotype richness was generally found for naive subsets than for memory subsets.

V is shortened by 5 bases, J by 2 bases, and the region joining them spans 13 bases. The CDR3 holds 15 amino acids from the cysteine to the phenylalanine. Just the 45-base CDR3 DNA is kept, in frame starting at base 1. The germline V gene (reference sequence) specifies SEHNR as CDR1 and FQNEAQ as CDR2. The donors were healthy, HIV-negative adults who had no recently reported acute infections or vaccinations. All donors were Caucasian adults living in Nashville, Tennessee, USA. CD4+ T cells were enriched by magnetic negative selection, after which naive cells were positively selected on CD45RA and the negative fraction was taken as the memory subset. After blood collection by leukapheresis, PBMCs were isolated using Ficoll-Histopaque density gradient centrifugation and then cryopreserved in the vapor phase of liquid nitrogen. Purity and quantity of every magnetically sorted T cell population were checked by analytical flow cytometry. Genomic DNA was isolated from every sorted fraction and measured by UV absorbance on a Nanodrop 2000c.

Using the deep immunoSEQ assay, TCR CDR3 regions were amplified from genomic DNA by multiplex PCR. Extracted genomic DNA from each cell subset was spread evenly across all wells of several immunoSEQ 96-well plates, with each plate serving as a replicate. For sorted subsets, approximately 190 ng of genomic DNA, equivalent to tens of thousands of T cell genomes, went into each replicate PCR. The purified libraries were quantified using a Qubit 3.0 fluorometer, sized with a Bioanalyzer 2100, and then quantified again using the KAPA Library Quantification kit. Each immunoSEQ 96-well plate was sequenced on its own single-read 150-cycle Illumina NextSeq 550 flow cell. Concerning the study's data processing: Because the immunoSEQ output held only junctional sequences and lacked quality scores, the filtering could not match the filtering applied to full-length reads. Sequences were annotated with PyIR, a Python wrapper for IgBLAST v1.9, and V/J genes and CDR3 were assigned using IMGT germline references. Reads were removed for weak V/J assignments (E-value above 1e-6), missing CDR3, stop codons, out-of-frame junctions, or ambiguous translated residues. V3J clonotypes were defined as sequences sharing the same inferred V gene, J gene, and CDR3 amino acid sequence. Percentage overlap between repertoires was computed as shared unique clonotypes divided by the size of the smaller repertoire. RTK rarefaction, the Chao1 estimator, and Recon v2.1 estimates of unobserved clonotypes were used to assess repertoire richness. Generation probabilities for all TCRbeta clonotypes obtained by the gDNA method from a handful of donors were computed using OLGA. Here the immuneACCESS table is served through TCRdb, limited to in-frame sequences with V and J called. Missing clones are a known gap in these copies; in checked studies unresolved V genes cover under half, and the rest lacks a known reason. For V, J and clone size, that table is used; D and trimming come from the DNA. The sample table contains 2 million to 2.5 million clones; only one count was recorded for roughly 92% of them. The ten largest account for around 0.38% of the sample.

The sequence derives from a man aged 18 to 35 in good health. Some clones in this sample may be carry-over from other donors' samples. The sample consisted of naive CD4+ T cells from PBMCs. This specimen's cell subset or site label, interpreted: CD45RA+ positively selected. The chain couples TRBV7-9 to TRBJ1-5; matching of 5 bases hints at TRBD1 as the D gene. The nucleotides read TGTGCCAGCAGCGCTAGCTGGGGGGGCAATCAGCCCCAGCATTTT. Translated, it gives CASSASWGGNQPQHF.